Listed below are T cell receptor beta chains from one sample, sequenced in a study of T cells after yellow fever vaccination. TCRdb reprocessed the 5' RACE reads via MiXCR and lists one record per CDR3 protein. In the table there are approximately 510,000 distinct CDR3 sequences, less than 25% of which are singletons. The specimen comprised PBMCs, sampled 21 days after the first yellow fever vaccination. The source is a man aged 18-30 years who received the YFV17D yellow fever vaccine. CDR3s include the opening cysteine and the closing phenylalanine or tryptophan. The D gene is left open where the match is weak. The size of a clone is reported for some rows only, either as once, few or many, or as a class for expanded clones.

D	size	V	J	CDR3	DNA
NA	NA	TRBV27	TRBJ2-5	CASSPRRAGETQYF	TGTGCCAGCAGCCCCCGCAGGGCGGGAGAGACCCAGTACTTC
NA	NA	TRBV7-9	TRBJ1-1	CASSLERDTEAFF	TGTGCCAGCAGCTTAGAACGGGACACTGAAGCTTTCTTT
NA	few	TRBV20-1	TRBJ2-6	CSAINIGPGANVLTF	TGCAGTGCTATCAACATCGGACCTGGGGCCAACGTCCTGACTTTC
NA	NA	TRBV18	TRBJ1-4	CASSPPTDNEKLFF	TGTGCCAGCTCACCACCTACAGACAATGAAAAACTGTTTTTT
TRBD2	few	TRBV9	TRBJ2-1	CASSVEAGGGAGNEQFF	TGTGCCAGCAGCGTAGAGGCGGGCGGGGGGGCTGGGAATGAGCAGTTCTTC
NA	few	TRBV20-1	TRBJ1-5	CSASSGKGNQPQHF	TGCAGTGCTAGTTCGGGGAAGGGCAATCAGCCCCAGCATTTT
NA	few	TRBV11-3	TRBJ2-2	CASSLWGTGELFF	TGTGCCAGCAGCTTATGGGGGACCGGGGAGCTGTTTTTT
TRBD2	few	TRBV2	TRBJ2-5	CATRLAGGQETQYF	TGTGCCACCCGACTAGCGGGGGGACAAGAGACCCAGTACTTC
NA	many	TRBV5-6	TRBJ1-2	CASSLPGAGGYTF	TGTGCCAGCAGCTTGCCAGGCGCGGGCGGCTACACCTTC
NA	NA	TRBV7-9	TRBJ2-5	CASKPRAGETQYF	TGTGCCAGCAAGCCCCGAGCTGGAGAGACCCAGTACTTC
NA	few	TRBV5-1	TRBJ2-5	CASSFRAPQETQYF	TGCGCCAGCAGCTTTCGTGCACCCCAAGAGACCCAGTACTTC
TRBD2	NA	TRBV12-3/TRBV12-4	TRBJ2-5	CASSFGRGGQETQYF	TGTGCCAGCAGTTTCGGGCGGGGGGGCCAAGAGACCCAGTACTTC
TRBD2	NA	TRBV28	TRBJ2-3	CASRYSGGASDTQYF	TGTGCCAGCAGATATAGCGGGGGGGCCTCGGATACGCAGTATTTT
NA	few	TRBV7-2	TRBJ2-5	CASSLGRRGRGETQYF	TGTGCCAGCAGCTTAGGTCGGAGGGGGCGCGGAGAGACCCAGTACTTC
NA	many	TRBV5-4	TRBJ1-1	CASSQSYQRASDTEAFF	TGTGCCAGCAGCCAGAGCTACCAAAGGGCTTCGGACACTGAAGCTTTCTTT
NA	few	TRBV29-1	TRBJ2-3	CSVEVVSTDTQYF	TGCAGCGTTGAAGTGGTTAGCACAGATACGCAGTATTTT
NA	few	TRBV10-2	TRBJ1-1	CASSESTSGTEAFF	TGCGCCAGCAGTGAGTCTACATCGGGCACTGAAGCTTTCTTT
NA	NA	TRBV9	TRBJ2-7	CASSIWDGSYEQYF	TGTGCCAGCAGCATTTGGGATGGCTCCTACGAGCAGTACTTC
NA	few	TRBV5-1	TRBJ2-1	CASSLGSVQAGNEQFF	TGCGCCAGCAGCTTGGGTTCCGTACAGGCGGGAAATGAGCAGTTCTTC
NA	few	TRBV7-6	TRBJ2-5	CASSLAGTSQYF	TGTGCCAGCAGCTTAGCGGGAACCTCCCAGTACTTC
TRBD1	NA	TRBV6-1	TRBJ2-1	CASTGTGEANEQFF	TGTGCCAGCACCGGGACAGGGGAAGCTAATGAGCAGTTCTTC
NA	few	TRBV2	TRBJ2-5	CASSEFRTQKDQETQYF	TGTGCCAGCAGTGAGTTCAGGACCCAAAAAGACCAAGAGACCCAGTACTTC
NA	NA	TRBV7-7	TRBJ2-2	CASSPWPATGELFF	TGTGCTAGCAGCCCATGGCCCGCTACCGGGGAGCTGTTTTTT
NA	few	TRBV12-3/TRBV12-4	TRBJ2-2	CASSSRLNANTGELFF	TGTGCCAGCAGTTCCCGACTAAACGCGAACACCGGGGAGCTGTTTTTT
NA	NA	TRBV7-9	TRBJ1-5	CASSLGDLVGSNQPQHF	TGTGCCAGCAGCTTAGGGGATTTGGTCGGAAGCAATCAGCCCCAGCATTTT
NA	many	TRBV7-2	TRBJ2-7	CASSLALNPRTTYEQYF	TGTGCCAGCAGCTTAGCGCTAAACCCCCGGACCACCTACGAGCAGTACTTC
TRBD1	few	TRBV6-1	TRBJ2-2	CASWTGGLAGELFF	TGTGCCAGCTGGACAGGGGGTCTCGCCGGGGAGCTGTTTTTT
NA	NA	TRBV7-2	TRBJ1-1	CASSKNSYTEAFF	TGTGCCAGCAGCAAAAACAGTTACACTGAAGCTTTCTTT
NA	few	TRBV20-1	TRBJ1-1	CSVERLNTEAFF	TGCAGCGTCGAGCGACTCAACACTGAAGCTTTCTTT
NA	NA	TRBV5-1	TRBJ2-1	CASSPSLGSMYEQFF	TGCGCCAGCAGCCCAAGCCTAGGGTCAATGTATGAGCAGTTCTTC
NA	NA	TRBV6-5	TRBJ1-2	CASNKGGDDGYTF	TGTGCCAGCAACAAAGGGGGGGATGATGGCTACACCTTC
NA	few	TRBV6-1	TRBJ1-3	CASSKAGAGNTIYF	TGTGCCAGCAGTAAGGCAGGGGCTGGAAACACCATATATTTT
TRBD2	NA	TRBV3-1	TRBJ2-5	CAFSLKATSGDFQETQYF	TGTGCCTTCAGCCTAAAGGCGACTAGCGGGGACTTCCAAGAGACCCAGTACTTC
NA	few	TRBV5-6	TRBJ1-1	CASSFFPGAQGKTEAFF	TGTGCCAGCAGCTTTTTCCCCGGGGCACAGGGAAAAACTGAAGCTTTCTTT
NA	NA	TRBV19	TRBJ2-2	CASSPGRDGHTGELFF	TGTGCCAGTAGTCCGGGGCGGGACGGGCACACCGGGGAGCTGTTTTTT
NA	few	TRBV20-1	TRBJ2-7	CSASEGDEQYF	TGCAGTGCTAGTGAAGGTGACGAGCAGTACTTC
NA	few	TRBV5-1	TRBJ2-7	CASSLVGGQTYEQYF	TGCGCCAGCAGCTTGGTCGGGGGGCAGACCTACGAGCAGTACTTC
NA	few	TRBV7-9	TRBJ2-1	CASSLSVLNEQFF	TGTGCCAGCAGCTTGTCAGTCCTCAATGAGCAGTTCTTC
NA	few	TRBV4-1	TRBJ1-3	CASSQQIYRTNSGNTIYF	TGCGCCAGCAGCCAGCAAATCTACAGGACCAACTCTGGAAACACCATATATTTT
TRBD2	NA	TRBV5-1	TRBJ2-1	CASSFLASGGADEQFF	TGCGCCAGCAGCTTTCTAGCTAGCGGGGGGGCCGATGAGCAGTTCTTC
TRBD1	few	TRBV5-1	TRBJ2-6	CASSLEGSLGTVSGANVLTF	TGCGCCAGCAGCTTGGAGGGCAGCCTAGGGACAGTCTCTGGGGCCAACGTCCTGACTTTC
NA	NA	TRBV7-6	TRBJ2-3	CASSLRGADTDTQYF	TGTGCCAGCAGCCTGAGGGGGGCCGACACAGATACGCAGTATTTT
TRBD2	few	TRBV14	TRBJ2-1	CASSQGRGGLNEQFF	TGTGCCAGCAGCCAAGGGCGGGGGGGCCTAAATGAGCAGTTCTTC
NA	NA	TRBV12-3/TRBV12-4	TRBJ1-2	CASTNGYGYTF	TGTGCCAGCACCAATGGCTATGGCTACACCTTC
NA	few	TRBV30	TRBJ1-5	CAWTSREDLPQHF	TGTGCCTGGACCTCCAGGGAGGACCTGCCCCAGCATTTT
NA	many	TRBV5-1	TRBJ1-5	CASSLEGISNQPQHF	TGCGCCAGCAGCTTGGAGGGAATTAGCAATCAGCCCCAGCATTTT
TRBD2	NA	TRBV29-1	TRBJ2-2	CSVERSSGRFANTGELFF	TGCAGCGTTGAAAGGTCTAGCGGGAGATTCGCGAACACCGGGGAGCTGTTTTTT
TRBD1	many	TRBV25-1	TRBJ1-2	CASQTGGGHGYTF	TGTGCCAGCCAGACAGGGGGCGGTCATGGCTACACCTTC
TRBD1	NA	TRBV27	TRBJ1-2	CASRSTGVNYGYTF	TGTGCCAGCAGGAGTACAGGGGTTAACTATGGCTACACCTTC
TRBD1	few	TRBV15	TRBJ1-5	CATSRTGDGNQPQHF	TGTGCCACCAGCAGGACAGGGGATGGCAATCAGCCCCAGCATTTT
NA	NA	TRBV7-2	TRBJ1-1	CASSYRGTSNEAFF	TGTGCCAGCAGCTATAGGGGGACCAGCAATGAAGCTTTCTTT
NA	NA	TRBV6-5	TRBJ1-1	CASSYGGMDTEAFF	TGTGCCAGCAGTTACGGGGGCATGGACACTGAAGCTTTCTTT
NA	few	TRBV7-4	TRBJ1-4	CASSLAMVEKLFF	TGTGCCAGCAGCTTAGCCATGGTAGAAAAACTGTTTTTT
NA	NA	TRBV20-1	TRBJ2-1	CSARDRGTLRYNEQFF	TGCAGTGCTAGAGATCGGGGAACCCTCCGCTACAATGAGCAGTTCTTC
NA	few	TRBV4-3	TRBJ1-4	CASSQRPRGAGEKLFF	TGCGCCAGCAGCCAGAGACCCCGGGGGGCGGGAGAAAAACTGTTTTTT
TRBD1	few	TRBV20-1	TRBJ1-5	CSAGTGGGGGNQPQHF	TGCAGTGCTGGGACAGGGGGTGGCGGGGGCAATCAGCCCCAGCATTTT
TRBD2	NA	TRBV4-3	TRBJ2-3	CASSLGLAGLDTQYF	TGCGCCAGCAGCCTAGGACTAGCGGGGTTAGATACGCAGTATTTT
NA	NA	TRBV5-5	TRBJ1-6	CASSLMAGHPLHF	TGTGCCAGCAGCTTGATGGCAGGGCACCCCCTCCACTTT
TRBD1	few	TRBV4-3	TRBJ2-7	CASSAGTGYYEQYF	TGCGCCAGCAGCGCCGGGACAGGGTACTACGAGCAGTACTTC
NA	few	TRBV5-1	TRBJ2-5	CASSAIGASEETQYF	TGCGCCAGCAGCGCAATCGGAGCTAGCGAGGAGACCCAGTACTTC